The text below deals with one T cell receptor beta chain. The antigen is undetermined. These data originate in a study of cytomegalovirus exposure and HLA in healthy donors. Study context: The same platform was used for the 100 to 150 validation repertoires as for the roughly 670 first-cohort repertoires, as reported in a later analysis.

Points from the study as a whole: Accounts indicate the classifier identified cytomegalovirus status with strong specificity and sensitivity. The study found most TCR sequences rare, yet found some public TCRs in many donors. Specificity for CMV antigens was confirmed in vitro for a few of the CMV-associated chains.

Trimming removed 4 bases from V and 3 bases from J, with 6 bases in between. Germline values: CDR1 SEHNR, CDR2 FQNEAQ (reference sequence). The CDR3 covers 12 residues. Profiled with immunoSEQ multiplex PCR; TCRdb holds only in-frame clones, not every one. The sample has about 130,000 clones, more than 80% seen once; the top ten hold around 6%. The genes are TRBV7-9 and TRBJ1-1; unclear D gene. This receptor was obtained from a woman under 40 in good health and CMV-seropositive. Source material: PBMCs. As DNA, the CDR3 is TGTGCCAGCAGCTACGGGGACACTGAAGCTTTCTTT. As protein: CASSYGDTEAFF.